The 12 T cell receptor beta chains below come from one sample, sequenced in a study of breast tumors, draining lymph nodes, adjacent tissues. Via MiXCR, TCRdb re-called the multiplex PCR reads, giving one row per CDR3 protein. The profile shows tens of thousands of distinct CDR3 sequences, about 27% of them singletons. The lymph nodes were axillary draining lymph nodes from breast cancer patients. The sequencing sample was made of axillary lymph node tissue. The receptor source for this set is a female donor with breast cancer. Some clones in this sample may be carry-over from other donors' samples.

This clonotype was observed at least ten times. The chain is built from TRBV7-9 and TRBJ2-1; either TRBD1 or TRBD2 may supply D (5 bases each). Looked up from germline, CDR1 is SEHNR and CDR2 is FQNEAQ (reference sequence). This CDR3 contains 12 residues. V lost 7 bases and J lost 8, with 12 bases in between. The chain's CDR3 is CASNPPGHEQFF. DNA of the CDR3: TGTGCCAGCAACCCACCGGGGCATGAGCAGTTCTTC. The whole variable domain, remainder taken from reference TRBV7-9 and TRBJ2-1, is DTGVSQNPRHKITKRGQNVTFRCDPISEHNRLYWYRQTLGQGPEFLTYFQNEAQLEKSRLLSDRFSAERPKGSFSTLEIQRTEQGDSAMYLCASNPPGHEQFFGPGTRLTVL.

This clonotype has at least ten counts. The chain employs TRBV12-3 or TRBV12-4 and TRBJ2-5; TRBD1 agrees at 8 bases. The CDR3 is 16 residues long. V dropped 6 bases and J dropped 6; count of bases not matched to a gene: 15. CDR3 residues: CASSLGQVLVGQTQYF. The CDR3 region has the DNA TGTGCCAGCAGCTTGGGACAGGTTTTAGTGGGACAGACCCAGTACTTC.

This clonotype occurred many times. The rearrangement uses TRBV6-4 and TRBJ2-7; 9 bases align to TRBD1. CDR3 length: 15 residues. J was trimmed by 2 bases and V by 6 bases; bases with no gene match: 8. Germline V gives CDR1 MRHNA, CDR2 SNTAGT. The CDR3 bases are TGTGCCAGCAGACATCGGGACAGGGTGACCTACGAGCAGTACTTC. The encoded protein is CASRHRDRVTYEQYF.

V gene TRBV7-6 combines with J gene TRBJ1-2, with D perhaps TRBD1 (6 bases). The V gene lost 0 bases and the J gene lost 8 bases, with 16 bases spanning the gap. The CDR3 is made up of 15 amino acids. The germline gives CDR1 SGHVS, CDR2 FNYEAQ. As DNA, the CDR3 is TGTGCCAGCAGCTTAGCGGGGGACACGCCGGGAGGCTACACCTTC. Translated, it gives CASSLAGDTPGGYTF.

This clonotype was counted many times. The gene calls are TRBV4-1 and TRBJ2-1, with 8 positions matching TRBD2. CDR3 length equals 17 residues. J gave up 1 base and V 6 bases, and 11 bases lay outside the gene matches. Germline V gene data show CDR1 as MGHRA and CDR2 as YSYEKL. The CDR3 DNA sequence: TGCGCCAGCAGGTTGCGGAGCGGGAGTCCGTCCTACAATGAGCAGTTCTTC. It codes for CASRLRSGSPSYNEQFF.

Concerning this clonotype itself: This may stem from a read error, because a much larger clone lies one nucleotide away. The CDR3 end shows no conserved phenylalanine or tryptophan, and so a read error is likely. The genes are TRBV6-5 and TRBJ2-1; 7 positions match TRBD2. Per germline, CDR1 MNHEY and CDR2 SVGAGI. The CDR3 is made up of 14 amino acids. The junction had 7 bases not matched to a gene; V was cut back by 4 bases and J by 7 bases. This CDR3 is CASSSRTSLNEQFS. In nucleotides, the CDR3 is TGTGCCAGCAGTTCCCGGACTAGTTTGAATGAGCAGTTCTCC.

In regard to this clonotype: At one of its ends the junction is not consistent with the germline gene, which may arise from a read error. The rearrangement uses TRBV7-2 and TRBJ2-5; the D gene is possibly TRBD2 (6 bases). The CDR3 has 13 amino acids. CDR1 and CDR2 from the germline V gene are SGHTA and FQGNSA. This CDR3 is CASSFTGGEAQYF. The CDR3 DNA reads TGTGCCAGCAGTTTTACAGGTGGGGAGGCCCAATACTTC.

Concerning this clonotype itself: The CDR3 end shows no conserved phenylalanine or tryptophan, and so a read error is likely. The chain couples TRBV9 to TRBJ1-3; a possible D gene is TRBD1 (6 bases). There are 15 residues in the CDR3. Germline V gene lookup returns CDR1 SGDLS and CDR2 YYNGEE. CDR3 coding DNA: TGTGCCAGCGGCGTTGGGGGGGGCATTGGAAACACCATATATCTT. Translating it yields CASGVGGGIGNTIYL.

The table lists this clonotype with many counts. The rearrangement joins TRBV6-1 to TRBJ1-2; tentative D call: TRBD1 (5 bases). V lost 5 bases and J lost 5, with 12 bases in between. The CDR3 spans 13 residues. Germline-derived CDR1 and CDR2 are MNHNS and SASEGT. For the CDR3, the DNA is TGTGCCAGCAGTCTTCACGGACAATATGGCTACACCTTC. Its protein product is CASSLHGQYGYTF.

This clonotype was counted ten times or more. V and J are TRBV7-6 and TRBJ2-5; 12 bases line up with TRBD2. Germline V gives CDR1 SGHVS, CDR2 FNYEAQ. The ends lost 4 bases at V and 3 bases at J; junction bases unmatched: 6. CDR3 length equals 16 residues. The DNA of the CDR3 is TGTGCCAGCAGCTCCAGACTAGCGGGAGCGGAAGAGACCCAGTACTTC. As protein: CASSSRLAGAEETQYF. The complete variable domain, with remaining parts taken from reference TRBV7-6 and TRBJ2-5, reads GAGVSQSPRYKVTKRGQDVALRCDPISGHVSLYWYRQALGQGPEFLTYFNYEAQQDKSGLPNDRFSAERPEGSISTLTIQRTEQRDSAMYRCASSSRLAGAEETQYFGPGTRLLVL.

The table lists this clonotype with many counts. The V call is TRBV19, the J call TRBJ2-1; D tentatively fits TRBD1 or TRBD2 (5 bases each). The V end lost 3 bases, the J end lost 6 bases, and 12 bases lay between the germline ends. Germline-derived CDR1 and CDR2 are LNHDA and SQIVND (reference sequence). The CDR3 is made up of 14 amino acids. The CDR3 spells CASSMGPASNEQFF. CDR3 sequence (DNA): TGTGCCAGTAGTATGGGACCGGCAAGCAATGAGCAGTTCTTC.

The J gene is TRBJ2-7, the V gene TRBV7-9; possibly TRBD1 for D (6 bases). Germline V gene lookup returns CDR1 SEHNR and CDR2 FQNEAQ (reference sequence). Trimming removed 5 bases from V and 6 bases from J, with 11 bases in between. The CDR3 is made up of 12 amino acids. The CDR3 DNA reads TGTGCCAGCAGCATACAGGGTTCCGAGCAGTACTTC. This sequence encodes CASSIQGSEQYF.